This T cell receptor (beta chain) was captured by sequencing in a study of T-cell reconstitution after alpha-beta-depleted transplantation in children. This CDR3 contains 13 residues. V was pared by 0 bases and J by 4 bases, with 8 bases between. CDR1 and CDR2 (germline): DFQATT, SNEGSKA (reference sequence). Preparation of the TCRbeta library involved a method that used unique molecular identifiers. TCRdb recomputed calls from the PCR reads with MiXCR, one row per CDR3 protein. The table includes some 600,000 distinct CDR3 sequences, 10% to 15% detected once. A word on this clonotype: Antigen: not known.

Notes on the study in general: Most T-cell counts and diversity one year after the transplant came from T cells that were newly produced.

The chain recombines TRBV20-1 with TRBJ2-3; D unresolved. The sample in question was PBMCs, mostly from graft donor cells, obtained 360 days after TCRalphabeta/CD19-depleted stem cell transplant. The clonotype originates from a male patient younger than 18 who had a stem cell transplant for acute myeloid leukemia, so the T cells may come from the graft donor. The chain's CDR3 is CSARDLVSDTQYF. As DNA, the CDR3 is TGCAGTGCTAGAGATCTGGTCTCAGATACGCAGTATTTT.